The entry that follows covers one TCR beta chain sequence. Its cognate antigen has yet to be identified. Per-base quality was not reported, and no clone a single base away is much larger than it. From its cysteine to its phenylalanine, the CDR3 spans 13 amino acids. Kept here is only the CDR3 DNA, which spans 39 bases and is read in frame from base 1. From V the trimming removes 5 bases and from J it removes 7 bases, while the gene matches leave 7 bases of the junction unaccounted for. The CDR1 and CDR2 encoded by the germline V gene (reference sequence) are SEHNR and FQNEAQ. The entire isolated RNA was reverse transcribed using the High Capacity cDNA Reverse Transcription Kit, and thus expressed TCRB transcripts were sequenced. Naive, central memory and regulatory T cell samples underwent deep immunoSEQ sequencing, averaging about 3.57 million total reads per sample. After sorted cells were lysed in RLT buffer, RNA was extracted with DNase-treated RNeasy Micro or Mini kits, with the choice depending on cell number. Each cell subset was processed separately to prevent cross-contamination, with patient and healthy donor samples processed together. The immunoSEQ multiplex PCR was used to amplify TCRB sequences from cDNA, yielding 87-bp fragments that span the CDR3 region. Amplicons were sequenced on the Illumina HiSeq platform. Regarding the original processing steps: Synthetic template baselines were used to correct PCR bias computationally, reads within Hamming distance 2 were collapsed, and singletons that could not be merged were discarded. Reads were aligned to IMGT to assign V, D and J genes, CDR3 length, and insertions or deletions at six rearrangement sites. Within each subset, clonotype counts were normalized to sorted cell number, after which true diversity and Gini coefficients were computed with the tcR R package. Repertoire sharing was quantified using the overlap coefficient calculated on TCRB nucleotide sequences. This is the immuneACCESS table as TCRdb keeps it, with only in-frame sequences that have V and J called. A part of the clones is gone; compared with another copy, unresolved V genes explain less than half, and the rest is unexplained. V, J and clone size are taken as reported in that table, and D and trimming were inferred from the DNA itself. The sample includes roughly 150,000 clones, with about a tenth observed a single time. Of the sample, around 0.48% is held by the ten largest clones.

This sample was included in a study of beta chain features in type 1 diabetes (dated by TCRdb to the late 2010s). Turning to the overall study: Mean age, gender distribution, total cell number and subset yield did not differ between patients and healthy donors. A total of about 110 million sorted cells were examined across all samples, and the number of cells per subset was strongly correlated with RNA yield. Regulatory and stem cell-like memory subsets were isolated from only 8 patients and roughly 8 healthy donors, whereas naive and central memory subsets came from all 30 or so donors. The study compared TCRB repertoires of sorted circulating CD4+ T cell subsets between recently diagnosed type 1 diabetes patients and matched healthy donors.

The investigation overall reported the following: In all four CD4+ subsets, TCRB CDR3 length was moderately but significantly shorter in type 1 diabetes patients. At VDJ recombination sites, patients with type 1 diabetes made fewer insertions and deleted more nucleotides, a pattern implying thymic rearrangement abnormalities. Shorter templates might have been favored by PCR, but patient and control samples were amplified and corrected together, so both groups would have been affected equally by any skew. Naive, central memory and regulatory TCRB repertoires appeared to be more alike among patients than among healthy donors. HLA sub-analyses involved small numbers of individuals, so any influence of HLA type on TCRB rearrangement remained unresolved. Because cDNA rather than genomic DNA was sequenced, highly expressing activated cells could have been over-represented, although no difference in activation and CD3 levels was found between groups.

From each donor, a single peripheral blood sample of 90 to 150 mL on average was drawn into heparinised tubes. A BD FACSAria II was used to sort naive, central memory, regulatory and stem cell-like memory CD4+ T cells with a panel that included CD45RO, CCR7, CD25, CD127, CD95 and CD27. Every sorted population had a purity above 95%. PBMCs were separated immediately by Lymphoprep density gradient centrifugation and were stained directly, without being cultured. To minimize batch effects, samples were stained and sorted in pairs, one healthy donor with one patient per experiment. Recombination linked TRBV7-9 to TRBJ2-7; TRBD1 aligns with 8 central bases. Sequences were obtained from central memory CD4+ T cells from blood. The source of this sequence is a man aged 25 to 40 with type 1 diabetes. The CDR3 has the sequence CASSGWTGWEQYF. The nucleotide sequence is TGTGCCAGCAGCGGATGGACAGGGTGGGAGCAGTACTTC. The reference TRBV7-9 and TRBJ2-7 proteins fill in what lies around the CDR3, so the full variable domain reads DTGVSQNPRHKITKRGQNVTFRCDPISEHNRLYWYRQTLGQGPEFLTYFQNEAQLEKSRLLSDRFSAERPKGSFSTLEIQRTEQGDSAMYLCASSGWTGWEQYFGPGTRLTVT.